A single sample gave rise to the 24 T cell receptor beta chains below, sequenced in a study of T cells in Graves' hyperthyroidism and ophthalmopathy. TCR beta CDR3 regions were amplified from RNA transcripts. The HTBI set primed first-round TCR CDR3 RT-PCR. Via MiXCR, TCRdb re-called the multiplex PCR reads, giving one row per CDR3 protein. The data show roughly 750,000 distinct CDR3 sequences, 16% seen once. Sequenced input: blood. The origin of the receptors is a man aged 18 to 30 with Graves' hyperthyroidism.

This clonotype has a handful of counts. This chain links TRBV27 with TRBJ1-1, with 7 bases that match TRBD1. CDR3 length equals 15 residues. V trimming: 4 bases; J trimming: 1 base; junction bases outside the gene matches: 6. Germline V gene lookup returns CDR1 MNHEY and CDR2 SMNVEV (reference sequence). The CDR3 reads CASSSYGTENTEAFF. The CDR3 DNA sequence: TGTGCCAGCAGTTCCTACGGGACAGAGAACACTGAAGCTTTCTTT.

This clonotype was seen many times. V gene TRBV30 combines with J gene TRBJ2-1; D remains ambiguous. V was trimmed by 4 bases and J by 1 base, leaving 5 bases between them. The CDR3 has 12 amino acids. Germline-derived CDR1 and CDR2 are GTSNPN and SVGIG (reference sequence). CDR3 loop: CAWTGSYNEQFF. CDR3 nucleotide sequence: TGTGCCTGGACCGGGTCCTACAATGAGCAGTTCTTC.

The rearrangement links TRBV9 to TRBJ2-7; 10 bases map to TRBD2. V was clipped by 0 bases and J by 5 bases; unmatched bases: 5. Looked up from germline, CDR1 is SGDLS and CDR2 is YYNGEE. The CDR3 runs to 15 residues. In DNA form, the CDR3 reads TGTGCCAGCAGCGTAGCAGCTAGCGGGAGTAACGAGCAGTACTTC. Its translation is CASSVAASGSNEQYF.

Many counts were recorded for this clonotype. The rearrangement uses TRBV30 and TRBJ2-2; the D gene is possibly TRBD2 (6 bases). The germline V gene encodes CDR1 GTSNPN and CDR2 SVGIG (reference sequence). Trimming removed 2 bases from V and 5 bases from J, with 15 bases in between. The CDR3 consists of 15 residues. The CDR3 reads CAWSSTGEITGELFF. The CDR3 DNA is TGTGCCTGGAGTTCGACGGGAGAGATTACCGGGGAGCTGTTTTTT.

The V gene is TRBV29-1, the J gene TRBJ2-7; TRBD1 aligns across 10 bases. The CDR3 loop spans 13 amino acids. Germline CDR1 and CDR2: SQVTM and ANQGSEA. Losses at the gene ends were 7 bases for V and 7 bases for J; bases not matched to a gene: 10. CDR3 sequence reads: CSAAGQGLGEQYF. The CDR3 DNA sequence: TGCAGCGCCGCGGGACAGGGGTTGGGGGAGCAGTACTTC.

The rearrangement uses TRBV19 and TRBJ2-7; 11 bases are shared with TRBD2. The germline gives CDR1 LNHDA, CDR2 SQIVND (reference sequence). The CDR3 contains 13 residues. V shed 6 bases and J 9 bases; nucleotides not matched to a gene: 7. The CDR3 region is CASSITSGRVQYF. CDR3 bases: TGTGCCAGTAGCATCACTAGCGGGAGAGTGCAGTACTTC.

V and J are TRBV28 and TRBJ1-3, with D perhaps matching TRBD1 (5 bases). The V end lost 2 bases, the J end lost 1 base, and 9 bases lay between the germline ends. The germline V gene encodes CDR1 MDHEN and CDR2 SYDVKM. This CDR3 contains 15 residues. The CDR3 sequence: CASSLSYRSGNTIYF. CDR3 DNA: TGTGCCAGCAGTTTAAGTTACAGGTCTGGAAACACCATATATTTT.

The sample holds many counts of this clonotype. J is TRBJ2-5 and V is TRBV3-1; no clear D gene. The V end lost 5 bases, the J end lost 2 bases, and 6 bases lay between the germline ends. Germline V gives CDR1 LGHDT, CDR2 YNNKEL (reference sequence). There are 12 residues in the CDR3. This CDR3 is CASSKRQETQYF. Written as DNA, the CDR3 is TGTGCCAGCAGCAAAAGGCAAGAGACCCAGTACTTC.

This clonotype was seen repeatedly, ten times or more. The V call is TRBV12-3 or TRBV12-4, the J call TRBJ2-2, with a possible D match to TRBD1 (6 bases). This CDR3 region has 15 residues. The ends were cut back, 6 bases at V and 5 bases at J, with 16 bases in the middle. CDR3 nucleotides: TGTGCCAGCAGGGCAAGCCGAAGGGGGACCGGGGAGCTGTTTTTT. Amino acid sequence: CASRASRRGTGELFF.

The V and J genes are TRBV10-3 and TRBJ2-5; D not resolved. Per germline, CDR1 ENHRY and CDR2 SYGVKD. CDR3 size: 12 residues. Trimming pared 5 bases from V and 1 base from J, leaving 5 bases between. The CDR3, as DNA: TGTGCCATCAGTCGGACCCAAGAGACCCAGTACTTC. As protein: CAISRTQETQYF.

In its sample, this clonotype was seen many times. V gene TRBV20-1 combines with J gene TRBJ1-1; D possibly corresponds to TRBD1 (5 bases). CDR3 size: 13 residues. V dropped 5 bases and J dropped 4 bases, with 14 bases sitting between them. The germline V gene encodes CDR1 DFQATT and CDR2 SNEGSKA (reference sequence). The CDR3 sequence is CSAPSRVGTEAFF. The CDR3 DNA is TGCAGTGCTCCCTCCAGGGTAGGCACTGAAGCTTTCTTT.

This chain connects TRBV28 to TRBJ2-1, with 12 nucleotides matching TRBD2. Unmatched junction bases numbered 4, after V lost 3 bases and J lost 7 bases. Germline V gives CDR1 MDHEN, CDR2 SYDVKM. The CDR3 totals 15 residues. CDR3 amino acids: CASSFPTSGRNEQFF. The DNA of the CDR3 is TGTGCCAGCAGTTTCCCGACTAGCGGGAGAAATGAGCAGTTCTTC.

V usage is TRBV7-3 and J usage is TRBJ2-3; 9 bases agree with TRBD2. Germline CDR1 reads SGHTA; CDR2 reads FQGTGA. The CDR3 is 13 amino acids. V was clipped by 5 bases and J by 5 bases; unmatched bases: 2. The CDR3 coding sequence is TGTGCCAGCAGCCGCGGGGGGGGAGATACGCAGTATTTT. Amino acids: CASSRGGGDTQYF.

This clonotype was counted between two and nine times. CDR3 protein: CASSHDPGKIDTQYF. The CDR3 DNA sequence: TGTGCCAGCAGCCACGACCCCGGGAAGATAGATACGCAGTATTTT. The chain uses TRBV11-2 and TRBJ2-3, with a tentative D call TRBD2 (5 bases). The CDR3 covers 15 residues. Germline CDR1 reads SGHAT; CDR2 reads FQNNGV. Trimming took 5 bases from V and 5 from J, leaving 17 bases between them.

This clonotype appeared many times. The chain combines TRBV7-2 with TRBJ2-7; 7 nucleotides match TRBD2. This CDR3 spans 15 amino acids. CDR1 and CDR2 (germline): SGHTA, FQGNSA. The V and J ends lost 3 bases and 0 bases, in that order; junction bases with no gene match: 5. This chain's CDR3 is CASSFSSGSSYEQYF. The DNA for the CDR3 is TGTGCCAGCAGCTTTTCTAGCGGAAGCTCCTACGAGCAGTACTTC.

CDR3 bases: TGCAGTGCTAAGGGAGCGGGAGTAACAGATACGCAGTATTTT. It translates to CSAKGAGVTDTQYF. V gene TRBV20-1 combines with J gene TRBJ2-3; 8 bases fit TRBD2. Per germline, CDR1 DFQATT and CDR2 SNEGSKA (reference sequence). The CDR3 is made up of 14 amino acids. With 4 bases clipped from V and 3 bases from J, the junction kept 6 bases outside the gene matches.

This clonotype has a count of ten or more. V is TRBV30 and J is TRBJ2-5; D call uncertain. The V and J ends lost 3 bases and 4 bases respectively, with 12 bases between them. The CDR3 is made up of 13 amino acids. The germline CDR1 and CDR2 sequences are GTSNPN and SVGIG (reference sequence). This CDR3 is CAWRSPGTETQYF. In DNA, the CDR3 is TGTGCCTGGAGATCCCCGGGCACAGAGACCCAGTACTTC.

V and J are TRBV7-9 and TRBJ2-5; D is possibly TRBD1 or TRBD2 (5 bases each). CDR3 length equals 16 residues. V was cut by 5 bases and J by 1 base, with 17 bases left in between. CDR1 is SEHNR, CDR2 FQNEAQ, per germline (reference sequence). The CDR3 bases are TGTGCCAGCAGCCCCTTCGTGGTAGGGACCCAAGAGACCCAGTACTTC. Its protein is CASSPFVVGTQETQYF.

The chain combines TRBV20-1 with TRBJ1-2; D remains unclear. The CDR3 contains 13 residues. Germline V CDR1 and CDR2: DFQATT, SNEGSKA (reference sequence). The CDR3 spells CSGVPEHRSGYTF. The CDR3, as DNA: TGCAGCGGCGTGCCGGAGCATCGGTCTGGCTACACCTTC.

The rearrangement links TRBV2 to TRBJ2-7; D unclear. Germline V gene lookup returns CDR1 SNHLY and CDR2 FYNNEI. This CDR3 has 12 amino acids. Trimming stripped 3 bases from V and 5 bases from J, with 8 bases between. The CDR3 coding sequence is TGTGCCAGCAGTGATTTAGGGAACGAGCAGTACTTC. Amino acid sequence: CASSDLGNEQYF.

The sample holds a few counts of this clonotype. The V gene is TRBV7-8, the J gene TRBJ2-7; D is unresolved. Germline assignment: CDR1 SGHVS and CDR2 FQNEAQ. The CDR3 has 16 amino acids. V dropped 4 bases and J dropped 6 bases, with 22 bases sitting between them. CDR3 region: CASSSTPWEGLGEQYF. The DNA of the CDR3 is TGTGCCAGCAGCTCGACCCCCTGGGAAGGTTTGGGCGAGCAGTACTTC.

The V gene is TRBV6-1, the J gene TRBJ1-1; no reliable D call. The CDR3 is made up of 13 amino acids. Trimming took 6 bases from V and 4 from J, leaving 12 bases between them. Per the germline V gene, CDR1 is MNHNS and CDR2 is SASEGT. The CDR3 region is CASRPGLSTEAFF. Here the CDR3 DNA reads TGTGCCAGCAGACCAGGACTCAGCACTGAAGCTTTCTTT.

This sequence joins TRBV11-2 and TRBJ2-3; D uncertain. Germline values: CDR1 SGHAT, CDR2 FQNNGV. This CDR3 is 16 amino acids long. Trimming left V 5 bases short and J 4 bases short, with 19 bases between. CDR3 sequence (DNA): TGTGCCAGCAGCGAGCGCGTGCGGAGACGCGCAGATACGCAGTATTTT. Translating it yields CASSERVRRRADTQYF.

The rearrangement joins TRBV12-3 or TRBV12-4 to TRBJ1-1, with 8 bases matching TRBD1. With V trimmed by 7 bases and J by 5 bases, 12 bases remained unmatched. There are 15 residues in the CDR3. In DNA form, the CDR3 reads TGTGCCAGCACCTCAGGGGGCGTTGGAGGAACTGAAGCTTTCTTT. This translates into CASTSGGVGGTEAFF.